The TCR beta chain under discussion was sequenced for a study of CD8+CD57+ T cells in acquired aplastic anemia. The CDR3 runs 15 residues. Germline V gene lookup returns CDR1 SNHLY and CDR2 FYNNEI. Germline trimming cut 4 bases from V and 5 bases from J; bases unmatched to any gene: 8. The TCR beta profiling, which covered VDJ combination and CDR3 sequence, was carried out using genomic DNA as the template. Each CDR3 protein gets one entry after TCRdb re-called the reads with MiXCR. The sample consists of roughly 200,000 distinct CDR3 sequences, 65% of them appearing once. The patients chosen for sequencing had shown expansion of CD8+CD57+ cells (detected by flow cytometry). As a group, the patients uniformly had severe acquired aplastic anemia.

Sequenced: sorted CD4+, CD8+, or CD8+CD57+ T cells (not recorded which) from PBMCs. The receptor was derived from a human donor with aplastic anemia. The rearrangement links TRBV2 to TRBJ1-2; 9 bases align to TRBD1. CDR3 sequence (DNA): TGTGCCAGCAGTGGCTGGGACAGGGAGGATTATGGCTACACCTTC. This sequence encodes CASSGWDREDYGYTF.